These 23 T cell receptor beta chains share one sample of origin, sequenced in a study of siplizumab effects on memory and regulatory T cells (dated by TCRdb to about 2019). The library was produced with the immunoSEQ multiplex PCR assay. TCRdb limited this immuneACCESS table to in-frame rearrangements with V and J called. A share of clones is missing; checked studies link under half to unresolved V genes, and the rest is unexplained. The sample includes 85,000 to 130,000 clones, with about 90% observed a single time. Around 2.7% of the sample comes from the top ten. Sequenced sample: CD4+ T cells sorted from blood. The origin of the receptors is a human donor in good health. Some clones in this sample may be carry-over from other donors' samples.

Points on this clone: This CDR3 fails to terminate in the conserved phenylalanine or tryptophan, so it likely reflects a read error. CDR3 loop: CASSSRDRVYTEAFS. CDR3 sequence (DNA): TGCGCCAGCAGCTCCAGAGACAGGGTGTACACTGAAGCTTTCTCT. V usage is TRBV5-1 and J usage is TRBJ1-1; 7 bases align to TRBD1. Germline V CDR1 and CDR2: SGHRS, YFSETQ. The CDR3 spans 15 residues. V lost 3 bases to trimming and J lost 3 bases; unmatched junction nucleotides: 8.

V and J are TRBV19 and TRBJ2-6; D may be TRBD2 (5 bases). Germline CDR1 LNHDA, CDR2 SQIVND (reference sequence). This CDR3 is built from 16 residues. V lost 10 bases and J lost 4, with 20 bases in between. CDR3: CATQQLRTSGANVLTF. The CDR3 bases are TGTGCCACTCAACAGCTCAGGACTTCAGGGGCCAACGTCCTGACTTTC.

This sequence joins TRBV4-2 and TRBJ1-4; D gene ambiguous. Trimming cost V 2 bases and J 2 bases, with 6 bases left between them. Germline CDR1 reads LGHNA; CDR2 reads YNFKEQ. The CDR3 covers 14 residues. CDR3 protein: CASSQSQTNEKLFF. For the CDR3, the DNA is TGTGCCAGCAGCCAATCCCAGACTAATGAAAAACTGTTTTTT.

CDR3 bases: TGTGCCAGTAGTCGACTCTCCGGGACAAGCTACGAGCAGTACTTC. This codes for CASSRLSGTSYEQYF. The rearrangement joins TRBV19 to TRBJ2-7; tentative D call: TRBD1 (6 bases). CDR3 length: 15 amino acids. Trimming took 5 bases from V and 3 from J, leaving 17 bases between them. Looked up from germline, CDR1 is LNHDA and CDR2 is SQIVND (reference sequence).

This clone was recorded only once. V usage is TRBV15 and J usage is TRBJ2-3, with D possibly TRBD2 on 6 matching bases. There are 16 residues in the CDR3. V gave up 8 bases and J gave up 6 bases, with 24 bases separating them. Germline V gene lookup returns CDR1 LNHNV and CDR2 YYDKDF (reference sequence). CDR3 residues: CATAAGSSLGVDTQYF. CDR3 nucleotides: TGTGCCACCGCGGCGGGGAGTTCCTTAGGGGTGGATACGCAGTATTTT.

The rearrangement links TRBV5-4 to TRBJ2-7; D is perhaps TRBD2 (6 bases). The germline gives CDR1 SGHNT, CDR2 YYREEE (reference sequence). There are 15 residues in the CDR3. V was cut by 5 bases and J by 5 bases, with 20 bases left in between. Here the CDR3 reads CASSSGTQLRHEQYF. CDR3 nucleotides: TGTGCCAGCAGTTCCGGGACTCAACTGCGCCACGAGCAGTACTTC.

The gene calls are TRBV28 and TRBJ2-7; D perhaps matches TRBD1 (6 bases). The CDR3 length is 15 residues. Per germline, CDR1 MDHEN and CDR2 SYDVKM. Trimming cost V 5 bases and J 4 bases, with 18 bases left between them. DNA for the CDR3: TGTGCCAGCAGTACACCTACAGGGAGAAGGTACGAGCAGTACTTC. It translates to CASSTPTGRRYEQYF.

The chain joins TRBV19 to TRBJ2-7, with unresolved D. Germline V gives CDR1 LNHDA, CDR2 SQIVND (reference sequence). The CDR3 consists of 13 residues. The V gene lost 1 base and the J gene lost 1 base, with 5 bases spanning the gap. CDR3 sequence reads: CASSIGNSYEQYF. CDR3 nucleotides: TGTGCCAGTAGTATAGGGAATTCCTACGAGCAGTACTTC.

This clone appeared once. A junction boundary mismatches the germline segment, possibly from a read error. The V call is TRBV7-7, the J call TRBJ2-2, with 8 nucleotides matching TRBD2. CDR1 is SSHAT and CDR2 is FNYEAQ in the germline V gene (reference sequence). The CDR3 covers 15 residues. The CDR3 region is CASSTGRGLAGELFF. The CDR3 DNA reads as TGTGCTAGCAGCACCGGGAGGGGTTTAGCCGGGGAGCTGTTTTTT. Combining the CDR3 with reference TRBV7-7 and TRBJ2-2 gives the whole variable domain GAGVSQSPRYKVTKRGQDVTLRCDPISSHATLYWYQQALGQGPEFLTYFNYEAQPDKSGLPSDRFSAERPEGSISTLTIQRTEQRDSAMYRCASSTGRGLAGELFFGEGSRLTVL.

The chain joins TRBV18 to TRBJ1-4, with no clear D. V was trimmed by 6 bases and J by 3 bases, leaving 8 bases between them. CDR1 is KGHSH and CDR2 is LQKENI in the germline V gene. The CDR3 is made up of 13 amino acids. In nucleotides, the CDR3 is TGTGCCAGCTCTTCACAAGCTAATGAAAAACTGTTTTTT. Protein product: CASSSQANEKLFF.

The gene calls are TRBV5-6 and TRBJ1-1; maybe TRBD1 (5 bases). This CDR3 is 15 amino acids long. Germline CDR1 is SGHDT and CDR2 is YYEEEE. Trimming cost V 0 bases and J 1 base, with 10 bases left between them. As DNA, the CDR3 is TGTGCCAGCAGCTTGGCCGGGACGGGGAACACTGAAGCTTTCTTT. As protein: CASSLAGTGNTEAFF.

This rearrangement joins TRBV30 to TRBJ2-7, with TRBD1 matching 7 bases. V dropped 5 bases and J dropped 0; count of bases not matched to a gene: 4. This CDR3 has 13 residues. Germline lookup yields CDR1 GTSNPN and CDR2 SVGIG (reference sequence). CDR3 sequence (DNA): TGTGCCTGGCTCCGGGACAGCTCCTACGAGCAGTACTTC. Encoded protein: CAWLRDSSYEQYF.

This chain links TRBV6-6 with TRBJ2-7; no reliable D call. Trimming left V 2 bases short and J 0 bases short, with 5 bases between. Per the germline V gene, CDR1 is MNHNY and CDR2 is SVGAGI (reference sequence). The length of the CDR3 is 13 residues. The CDR3 coding sequence is TGTGCCAGCAGTTACACGCCCTCCTACGAGCAGTACTTC. Its translation: CASSYTPSYEQYF.

The count of this clone is one. The chain is built from TRBV6-1 and TRBJ2-7; 8 positions match TRBD1. Trimming cost V 2 bases and J 4 bases; bases outside gene matches: 10. CDR1 is MNHNS and CDR2 is SASEGT in the germline V gene. This CDR3 has 16 residues. The CDR3 region has the DNA TGTGCCAGCAGTGAAAGTTTAGGACAGGGAGGTTACGAGCAGTACTTC. Encoded protein: CASSESLGQGGYEQYF.

This chain uses TRBV5-1 with TRBJ1-2, with unresolved D. Germline V gene sequence: CDR1 SGHRS, CDR2 YFSETQ. V shed 5 bases and J shed 8 bases, with 19 bases lying between them. The CDR3 runs 14 residues. The CDR3 loop is CASSLGHGSSGYTF. In DNA form, the CDR3 reads TGCGCCAGCAGTCTCGGGCACGGGTCGAGCGGCTACACCTTC. The variable domain in full, completed from reference TRBV5-1 and TRBJ1-2, reads KAGVTQTPRYLIKTRGQQVTLSCSPISGHRSVSWYQQTPGQGLQFLFEYFSETQRNKGNFPGRFSGRQFSNSRSEMNVSTLELGDSALYLCASSLGHGSSGYTFGSGTRLTVV.

The gene calls are TRBV5-1 and TRBJ2-2; TRBD2 matches 8 bases. The CDR3 extends over 15 amino acids. Germline values: CDR1 SGHRS, CDR2 YFSETQ. The junction had 8 bases not matched to a gene; V was cut back by 4 bases and J by 6 bases. CDR3 coding DNA: TGCGCCAGCAGCCAGGGACTAGTTGTGTCCGGGGAGCTGTTTTTT. Translation gives CASSQGLVVSGELFF.

The chain combines TRBV19 with TRBJ2-7, with D hard to call. The CDR3 is 14 residues long. Germline CDR1 is LNHDA and CDR2 is SQIVND (reference sequence). Between the trimmed V and J ends, which lost 5 bases and 0 bases, there was a span of 11 bases. CDR3 DNA sequence: TGTGCCAGTAGTCCTCACTCCGCCTCCTACGAGCAGTACTTC. It encodes CASSPHSASYEQYF.

CDR3 residues: CASSLGSGRGTDTQYF. The CDR3 coding sequence is TGCGCCAGCAGCTTGGGGTCAGGGAGGGGCACAGATACGCAGTATTTT. The chain recombines TRBV5-1 with TRBJ2-3, with 7 bases aligning to TRBD2. Germline V lookup: CDR1 SGHRS, CDR2 YFSETQ. Unmatched junction bases numbered 5, after V lost 0 bases and J lost 1 base. The CDR3 contains 16 residues.

This chain connects TRBV9 to TRBJ2-3; D may correspond to TRBD1 or TRBD2 (6 bases each). V dropped 4 bases and J dropped 5 bases, with 20 bases sitting between them. The CDR3 is 16 amino acids. Germline values: CDR1 SGDLS, CDR2 YYNGEE. CDR3 residues: CASSLKVAGGGDTQYF. CDR3 nucleotide sequence: TGTGCCAGCAGCCTAAAAGTGGCAGGAGGGGGAGATACGCAGTATTTT. Using reference TRBV9 and TRBJ2-3 for the parts outside the CDR3, the full variable domain is DSGVTQTPKHLITATGQRVTLRCSPRSGDLSVYWYQQSLDQGLQFLIQYYNGEERAKGNILERFSAQQFPDLHSELNLSSLELGDSALYFCASSLKVAGGGDTQYFGPGTRLTVL.

The chain's CDR3 is CASSLRDRASYEQYF. The CDR3 bases are TGTGCCAGCAGCCTTCGGGACAGGGCGTCCTACGAGCAGTACTTC. The chain recombines TRBV14 with TRBJ2-7; TRBD1 matches at 9 bases. Unmatched junction bases numbered 5, after V lost 4 bases and J lost 1 base. The CDR3 contains 15 residues. CDR1 is SGHDN, CDR2 FVKESK, per germline.

This rearrangement joins TRBV10-3 to TRBJ1-3, with unresolved D. V dropped 2 bases and J dropped 0 bases, with 8 bases sitting between them. The CDR3 totals 15 residues. Germline V gene lookup returns CDR1 ENHRY and CDR2 SYGVKD. CDR3 bases: TGTGCCATCAGTGAGGTACCGCACTCTGGAAACACCATATATTTT. Its protein is CAISEVPHSGNTIYF.

The chain recombines TRBV15 with TRBJ2-3; 7 bases are a match to TRBD1. This CDR3 spans 16 amino acids. Germline V CDR1 and CDR2: LNHNV, YYDKDF (reference sequence). V dropped 4 bases and J dropped 2; count of bases not matched to a gene: 9. CDR3 region: CATSIHLGQLTDTQYF. CDR3 nucleotides: TGTGCCACCAGCATACACCTGGGACAGCTCACAGATACGCAGTATTTT.

The gene calls are TRBV5-1 and TRBJ2-1; D might be TRBD2 (6 bases). In germline, CDR1 is SGHRS, CDR2 YFSETQ. CDR3 length equals 14 residues. Trimming took 0 bases from V and 4 from J, leaving 8 bases between them. CDR3: CASSLDGRYNEQFF. The CDR3 bases are TGCGCCAGCAGCTTGGATGGGAGGTACAATGAGCAGTTCTTC.